A selection of T cell receptor beta chains follows, all from one sample in a study of blood T cell repertoires in COVID-19. The table came from immunoSEQ multiplex PCR; TCRdb's copy has only in-frame clones and leaves some out. The sample holds 110,000 or so clones, less than 90% seen once. The specimen sequenced was peripheral blood. The receptor set was obtained from a man in his fifties with acute or convalescent COVID-19. CDR3s leave out the opening cysteine and the closing phenylalanine or tryptophan. The order of the fields is CDR3 protein, clone size, J gene, V gene, D gene. D genes are given only for firm matches. Where a row states a size, it is once, few, many or the class of an expanded clone; other rows omit it.

cdr3_aa: ASSLTVDQPQH; clone_size: NA; j_call: TRBJ1-5; v_call: TRBV6-5; d_call: NA
cdr3_aa: ASSPIQTDNEQF; clone_size: NA; j_call: TRBJ2-1; v_call: TRBV18; d_call: NA
cdr3_aa: ASRDFTYEQY; clone_size: NA; j_call: TRBJ2-7; v_call: TRBV2; d_call: NA
cdr3_aa: ASSLGQGDETQY; clone_size: NA; j_call: TRBJ2-5; v_call: TRBV11-2; d_call: TRBD1
cdr3_aa: ASSLMGGPWRGYT; clone_size: NA; j_call: TRBJ1-2; v_call: TRBV6-5; d_call: NA
cdr3_aa: AWSGRGAGNTIY; clone_size: NA; j_call: TRBJ1-3; v_call: TRBV30; d_call: NA
cdr3_aa: ASSTLFYEQY; clone_size: NA; j_call: TRBJ2-7; v_call: TRBV28; d_call: NA
cdr3_aa: ASSPRGGSINEQF; clone_size: NA; j_call: TRBJ2-1; v_call: TRBV28; d_call: TRBD2
cdr3_aa: AWSVRSPGELF; clone_size: NA; j_call: TRBJ2-2; v_call: TRBV30; d_call: NA
cdr3_aa: ASSPRSAYEQY; clone_size: NA; j_call: TRBJ2-7; v_call: TRBV18; d_call: NA
cdr3_aa: ASSDRGQGAREQY; clone_size: once; j_call: TRBJ2-7; v_call: TRBV10-2; d_call: TRBD1
cdr3_aa: ASSQPQAIYGYT; clone_size: NA; j_call: TRBJ1-2; v_call: TRBV4-1; d_call: NA
cdr3_aa: ASRQGFGNTIY; clone_size: NA; j_call: TRBJ1-3; v_call: TRBV5-4; d_call: NA
cdr3_aa: ASSPIGLADTGELF; clone_size: NA; j_call: TRBJ2-2; v_call: TRBV4-2; d_call: TRBD2
cdr3_aa: ASSWRLAGADTQY; clone_size: NA; j_call: TRBJ2-3; v_call: TRBV3-1/TRBV3-2; d_call: TRBD2
cdr3_aa: ASSPTGARSGNTIY; clone_size: NA; j_call: TRBJ1-3; v_call: TRBV18; d_call: TRBD1
cdr3_aa: ASSRYRGGTDTQY; clone_size: NA; j_call: TRBJ2-3; v_call: TRBV6-5; d_call: NA
cdr3_aa: ASSLVPGNTEAF; clone_size: NA; j_call: TRBJ1-1; v_call: TRBV28; d_call: NA
cdr3_aa: ASSPEGLTGEKLF; clone_size: NA; j_call: TRBJ1-4; v_call: TRBV5-5; d_call: NA
cdr3_aa: ASRQGWDTGELF; clone_size: NA; j_call: TRBJ2-2; v_call: TRBV19; d_call: NA